This T cell receptor beta chain was sequenced for a study of control samples from healthy donors and cancer patients. TCRdb keeps only in-frame clones here, not all; method: immunoSEQ multiplex PCR. This table holds roughly 23,000 clones, 83% found once. The germline gives CDR1 SGHDT, CDR2 YYEEEE. The CDR3 loop spans 16 amino acids. Trimming took 3 bases from V and 1 from J, leaving 17 bases between them. The sequence derives from a man aged 55 to 70 with head and neck cancer. The sequenced sample was PBMCs. The J gene is TRBJ2-7, the V gene TRBV5-6; tentatively, D is TRBD1 or TRBD2 (6 bases each). CDR3 DNA sequence: TGTGCCAGCAGCTCTCTGGGGGGCGTCAGGTCCTACGAGCAGTACTTC. Translated, it gives CASSSLGGVRSYEQYF.